A single sample gave rise to the 5 T cell receptor beta chains below, sequenced in a study of human T cells and chemical hapten exposure. Stated time point: patch test 1, 2 weeks after DPC sensitization. Documented treatment: therapeutic diphenylcyclopropenone sensitization with weekly scalp DPC. TCRdb recomputed calls from the RACE reads with MiXCR, one row per CDR3 protein. The sample records approximately 340,000 distinct CDR3 sequences, around 7% being singletons. The sample consisted of whole blood, taken in connection with sensitization to the hapten diphenylcyclopropenone (DPC). All receptors derive from a woman between 18 and 30 years old with alopecia areata. Some clones in this sample may be carry-over from other donors' samples.

This clonotype was seen a few times. The chain uses TRBV12-3 or TRBV12-4 and TRBJ2-2; 7 bases fit TRBD1. This CDR3 contains 15 residues. V trimming: 0 bases; J trimming: 5 bases; junction bases outside the gene matches: 3. The DNA for the CDR3 is TGTGCCAGCAGTTTAGCAGGGGGCAGGACCGGGGAGCTGTTTTTT. As protein: CASSLAGGRTGELFF.

This clonotype appeared a few times. The chain uses TRBV20-1 and TRBJ2-7, with D perhaps TRBD1 or TRBD2 (5 bases each). The CDR3 contains 13 residues. Germline V gene sequence: CDR1 DFQATT, CDR2 SNEGSKA (reference sequence). V lost 3 bases and J lost 0, with 9 bases in between. CDR3 protein: CSASWGSSYEQYF. For the CDR3, the DNA is TGCAGTGCTAGTTGGGGGAGCTCCTACGAGCAGTACTTC.

This clonotype was counted many times. This chain uses TRBV20-1 with TRBJ2-7, with 7 bases that match TRBD1. Germline V gives CDR1 DFQATT, CDR2 SNEGSKA (reference sequence). V shed 0 bases and J 1 base; nucleotides not matched to a gene: 3. The CDR3 extends over 14 amino acids. CDR3 region: CSAREGGGSYEQYF. In DNA form, the CDR3 reads TGCAGTGCTAGAGAAGGGGGCGGATCCTACGAGCAGTACTTC.

This rearrangement joins TRBV2 to TRBJ2-3, with D unclear. Trimming stripped 6 bases from V and 6 bases from J, with 10 bases between. Germline values: CDR1 SNHLY, CDR2 FYNNEI. There are 12 residues in the CDR3. CDR3 sequence (DNA): TGTGCCAGCAGACTCCGACTGGATACGCAGTATTTT. This sequence encodes CASRLRLDTQYF. The variable domain in full, with the rest retrieved from reference TRBV2 and TRBJ2-3, is EPEVTQTPSHQVTQMGQEVILRCVPISNHLYFYWYRQILGQKVEFLVSFYNNEISEKSEIFDDQFSVERPDGSNFTLKIRSTKLEDSAMYFCASRLRLDTQYFGPGTRLTVL.

The table lists this clonotype with a few counts. This chain links TRBV11-2 with TRBJ2-3; D uncertain. The CDR3 length is 18 residues. V was shortened by 5 bases and J by 0 bases, with 21 bases between the two germline ends. Germline V CDR1 and CDR2: SGHAT, FQNNGV. This CDR3 is CASSHQLWFVNSTDTQYF. Written as DNA, the CDR3 is TGTGCCAGCAGCCATCAACTATGGTTCGTCAATAGCACAGATACGCAGTATTTT.